This paragraph reports one TCR beta chain. Its target is not known. CDR1 and CDR2 from the germline V gene are LNHDA and SQIVND (reference sequence). The CDR3 length is 19 residues. Trimming at V came to 8 bases and at J to 0 bases, leaving 17 bases not matched to a gene. What was sequenced were expressed TCRB transcripts, since all of the isolated RNA had been reverse transcribed. The table came from immunoSEQ multiplex PCR; TCRdb's copy has only in-frame clones and leaves some out. The profile shows 150,000 to 180,000 clones, 10% of them singletons. The data originate from a study of beta chain features in type 1 diabetes. Study results and limitations: For Type 1 diabetes patients, all four CD4+ subsets carried TCRB CDR3s that were moderately but significantly shorter. Fewer junction insertions and more nucleotide deletions appeared in type 1 diabetes patients.

V gene TRBV19 combines with J gene TRBJ2-3; 10 nucleotides align to TRBD2. The source material was central memory CD4+ T cells from blood. The sequence was obtained from a man aged 25 to 40 with type 1 diabetes. The CDR3 DNA follows: TGTGCCAGTGGGAGTGGGGGGAGACTAGCGGGCGACAGCACAGATACGCAGTATTTT. Translated, it gives CASGSGGRLAGDSTDTQYF.